The 13 T cell receptor beta chains below come from one sample, sequenced in a study of blood T cell repertoires in COVID-19. The protocol was immunoSEQ multiplex PCR, while the TCRdb copy is restricted to in-frame clones and leaves out a portion. The data hold tens of thousands of clones, with 80% to 90% observed a single time. Material: peripheral blood. These receptors were taken from a human donor in a cohort sampled during active COVID-19.

This rearrangement joins TRBV23-1 to TRBJ1-5; 8 bases fit TRBD1. TRBV23-1 is marked as an open reading frame, function uncertain. Trimming cost V 2 bases and J 2 bases; bases outside gene matches: 5. CDR3 length: 16 residues. Here the CDR3 reads CASSQQTGEGNQPQHF. The CDR3 DNA is TGCGCCAGCAGTCAACAGACAGGGGAAGGCAATCAGCCCCAGCATTTT.

The chain is built from TRBV6-2 or TRBV6-3 and TRBJ1-2; TRBD1 matches 7 bases. CDR1 and CDR2 (germline): MNHEY, SVGEGT. This CDR3 has 13 amino acids. The junction had 8 bases not matched to a gene; V was cut back by 6 bases and J by 7 bases. CDR3 protein: CASSSNRQGGYTF. CDR3 nucleotide sequence: TGTGCCAGCAGCTCCAACCGACAGGGTGGCTACACCTTC.

The chain combines TRBV11-2 with TRBJ2-7; D ambiguous. Trimming took 1 base from V and 3 from J, leaving 13 bases between them. From germline, CDR1 is SGHAT and CDR2 FQNNGV. The CDR3 is 15 amino acids. The CDR3 sequence is CASSLGASTLYEQYF. The CDR3 DNA is TGTGCCAGCAGCTTAGGCGCGTCAACCCTCTACGAGCAGTACTTC. Complete variable domain (other parts from reference TRBV11-2 and TRBJ2-7): EAGVAQSPRYKIIEKRQSVAFWCNPISGHATLYWYQQILGQGPKLLIQFQNNGVVDDSQLPKDRFSAERLKGVDSTLKIQPAKLEDSAVYLCASSLGASTLYEQYFGPGTRLTVT.

The chain is built from TRBV5-8 and TRBJ2-3; 10 bases match TRBD2. This CDR3 comprises 18 residues. The trim removed 5 bases at V and 2 bases at J, leaving 14 bases unmatched. Germline V gene sequence: CDR1 SGHTS, CDR2 YDEGEE. CDR3 nucleotides: TGTGCCAGCAGAACTTTGGCCCTAGCGGGGGACTCCACAGATACGCAGTATTTT. Encoded protein: CASRTLALAGDSTDTQYF.

The chain uses TRBV29-1 and TRBJ2-1; the match to TRBD1 covers 9 bases. Germline CDR1 is SQVTM and CDR2 is ANQGSEA. Trimming at V came to 6 bases and at J to 4 bases, leaving 4 bases not matched to a gene. CDR3 size: 13 residues. The CDR3 reads CSVPGQGYNEQFF. The CDR3 DNA follows: TGCAGCGTACCGGGACAGGGATACAATGAGCAGTTCTTC.

The chain employs TRBV4-1 and TRBJ1-1; perhaps TRBD1 as D (5 bases). The CDR3 covers 15 residues. The V end lost 0 bases, the J end lost 0 bases, and 8 bases lay between the germline ends. CDR1 is MGHRA, CDR2 YSYEKL, per germline. This CDR3 is CASSQETELNTEAFF. CDR3 DNA sequence: TGCGCCAGCAGCCAAGAGACAGAACTGAACACTGAAGCTTTCTTT.

This clone was counted between two and nine times. The chain couples TRBV3-1 (or the pseudogene TRBV3-2) to TRBJ2-1; D unclear. In germline, CDR1 is LGHDT, CDR2 YNNKEL (reference sequence). The CDR3 consists of 13 residues. The germline V and J ends were trimmed by 3 bases and 7 bases, with 10 bases remaining between them. The CDR3, as DNA: TGTGCCAGCAGCCACCAAAAATTGAATGAGCAGTTCTTC. Amino acids: CASSHQKLNEQFF.

This clone was seen only a few times. J is TRBJ2-7 and V is TRBV7-9; D remains unclear. Trimming took off 2 bases at V and 4 bases at J, with 6 bases between the two ends. Germline V lookup: CDR1 SEHNR, CDR2 FQNEAQ (reference sequence). This CDR3 is 12 amino acids long. The CDR3 DNA reads as TGTGCCAGCAGCTTAATGGCATACGAGCAGTACTTC. Amino acid sequence: CASSLMAYEQYF.

This chain uses TRBV7-9 with TRBJ2-1; a possible D gene is TRBD1 (6 bases). This CDR3 has 17 residues. Germline V lookup: CDR1 SEHNR, CDR2 FQNEAQ (reference sequence). The V end was cut by 2 bases, the J end by 0 bases, with 14 bases between. The CDR3 spells CASSLRGIASSYNEQFF. CDR3 bases: TGTGCCAGCAGCTTAAGGGGGATAGCTTCCTCCTACAATGAGCAGTTCTTC.

The chain carries TRBV15 and TRBJ2-1, with TRBD1 identical over 7 bases. Germline V gene sequence: CDR1 LNHNV, CDR2 YYDKDF (reference sequence). The CDR3 covers 15 residues. Germline trimming cut 6 bases from V and 2 bases from J; bases unmatched to any gene: 7. As DNA, the CDR3 is TGTGCCACCAGAAAGACAGGGAGCCCCTACAATGAGCAGTTCTTC. Translation: CATRKTGSPYNEQFF.

J is TRBJ2-5 and V is TRBV5-1, with 8 bases identical to TRBD1. V trimming: 7 bases; J trimming: 5 bases; junction bases outside the gene matches: 10. Per germline, CDR1 SGHRS and CDR2 YFSETQ. This CDR3 is 14 amino acids long. CDR3 protein: CASALQGATETQYF. CDR3 bases: TGCGCCAGCGCGCTTCAGGGGGCTACGGAGACCCAGTACTTC.

The rearrangement joins TRBV9 to TRBJ2-7; the D is unclear. V shed 7 bases and J shed 2 bases, with 19 bases lying between them. The CDR3 loop spans 15 amino acids. Per the germline V gene, CDR1 is SGDLS and CDR2 is YYNGEE. CDR3 protein: CASFPEPPRAYEQYF. CDR3 sequence (DNA): TGTGCCAGCTTTCCCGAACCACCGCGAGCCTACGAGCAGTACTTC.

The chain combines TRBV29-1 with TRBJ2-3, with 9 bases aligning to TRBD2. The CDR3 extends over 15 amino acids. Germline trimming cut 4 bases from V and 0 bases from J; bases unmatched to any gene: 5. The germline gives CDR1 SQVTM, CDR2 ANQGSEA. The CDR3 region has the DNA TGCAGCGTTGGAGGCGGGGGGGTTAGCACAGATACGCAGTATTTT. It yields the protein CSVGGGGVSTDTQYF.